This TCR beta chain was sequenced for a study of blood T cell repertoires in COVID-19. TCRdb keeps only in-frame clones here, not all; method: immunoSEQ multiplex PCR. The table includes 300,000 or so clones, about 89% detected once. Trimming cost V 6 bases and J 3 bases; bases outside gene matches: 7. The germline V gene encodes CDR1 WSHSY and CDR2 SAAADI. This CDR3 region has 14 residues. V usage is TRBV10-2 and J usage is TRBJ2-7; 8 nucleotides align to TRBD1. The sequencing input was peripheral blood. The clonotype was recovered from a woman aged 40-49 years who had recovered from COVID-19. CDR3: CASRRTGTSYEQYF. The DNA for the CDR3 is TGCGCCAGCAGAAGGACAGGGACAAGCTACGAGCAGTACTTC.